These 6 T cell receptor beta chains came from one sample sequenced in a study of beta chain features in type 1 diabetes. As every portion of the isolated RNA was reverse transcribed, the sequencing read expressed TCRB transcripts. TCRdb's table, derived via immunoSEQ multiplex PCR, lists solely in-frame clones and lacks some. The sample carries roughly 450,000 clones, roughly 10% recorded once. Sequencing was performed on naive CD4+ T cells from blood. All receptors come from a woman between 18 and 29 years old in good health.

The chain couples TRBV7-2 to TRBJ2-1; a possible D gene is TRBD2 (5 bases). Per the germline V gene, CDR1 is SGHTA and CDR2 is FQGNSA. V dropped 6 bases and J dropped 6 bases, with 12 bases sitting between them. This CDR3 region has 13 residues. This CDR3 is CASSFRTFNEQFF. Here the CDR3 DNA reads TGTGCCAGCAGTTTCCGGACTTTCAATGAGCAGTTCTTC.

This clone occurred a few times. J is TRBJ2-3 and V is TRBV9; a possible D gene is TRBD1 (6 bases). The germline V gene has CDR1 SGDLS and CDR2 YYNGEE. This CDR3 has 16 residues. V shed 2 bases and J shed 0 bases, with 13 bases lying between them. The CDR3 coding sequence is TGTGCCAGCAGCGTCCGAGCCGACAGGAGCACAGATACGCAGTATTTT. Encoded protein: CASSVRADRSTDTQYF.

This sequence joins TRBV7-2 and TRBJ2-2; no clear D. Deletions cut 2 bases from V and 3 bases from J, with 10 bases between. Germline V CDR1 and CDR2: SGHTA, FQGNSA. This CDR3 is 15 amino acids long. In DNA, the CDR3 is TGTGCCAGCAGCTTAAGTTTCCCGTACACCGGGGAGCTGTTTTTT. Its translation is CASSLSFPYTGELFF.

This clone was seen a handful of times. The V call is TRBV7-2, the J call TRBJ2-3; no firm D call. The CDR3 consists of 14 residues. V dropped 3 bases and J dropped 0 bases, with 7 bases sitting between them. The germline gives CDR1 SGHTA, CDR2 FQGNSA. The CDR3 protein is CASSFEFSTDTQYF. DNA of the CDR3: TGTGCCAGCAGCTTCGAATTTAGCACAGATACGCAGTATTTT.

This clone was recorded a few times. The chain joins TRBV4-1 to TRBJ2-7; D not certain. V shed 0 bases and J shed 7 bases, with 16 bases lying between them. The CDR3 consists of 15 residues. The germline gives CDR1 MGHRA, CDR2 YSYEKL. CDR3 region: CASSQERRLLTEQYF. CDR3 nucleotides: TGCGCCAGCAGCCAAGAGCGCAGGCTCCTAACTGAGCAGTACTTC.

The V gene is TRBV14, the J gene TRBJ2-2; the match to TRBD1 covers 7 bases. The junction had 13 bases not matched to a gene; V was cut back by 0 bases and J by 6 bases. The CDR3 extends over 18 amino acids. Per the germline V gene, CDR1 is SGHDN and CDR2 is FVKESK. DNA of the CDR3: TGTGCCAGCAGCCAAGATCCCCATTCGACAGGGTACTCCGGGGAGCTGTTTTTT. It specifies CASSQDPHSTGYSGELFF.